These T cell receptor beta chains were read from a single sample in a study of beta chain features in type 1 diabetes. The assay was immunoSEQ multiplex PCR, and TCRdb's table has in-frame clones only and misses some. The sample carries roughly 450,000 clones, about an eighth recorded once. Source material: naive CD4+ T cells from blood. These receptors were collected from a woman aged 18 to 35 in good health. CDR3s include the opening cysteine and the closing phenylalanine or tryptophan. The order of the fields is clone size, J gene, D gene, V gene, CDR3 protein, CDR3 DNA. A D gene is named only where the DNA matches it firmly. Clone size is stated in some rows and not others, as once, few, many or a class when expanded.

>.|TRBJ2-2|TRBD1|TRBV5-1
CASSRTPGQVVGELFF
TGCGCCAGCAGCCGTACCCCGGGACAGGTCGTAGGGGAGCTGTTTTTT
>.|TRBJ1-2|.|TRBV29-1
CSVVREAGGYTF
TGCAGCGTTGTGAGGGAGGCCGGTGGCTACACCTTC
>few|TRBJ1-1|.|TRBV9
CASSDRVNTEAFF
TGTGCCAGCAGCGACAGGGTTAACACTGAAGCTTTCTTT
>few|TRBJ2-7|.|TRBV7-9
CATVRSYEQYF
TGTGCCACCGTCCGCTCCTACGAGCAGTACTTC
>few|TRBJ1-5|.|TRBV29-1
CSVREGPSNQPQHF
TGCAGCGTCCGAGAGGGTCCGAGCAATCAGCCCCAGCATTTT
>few|TRBJ2-3|.|TRBV29-1
CSVTVAAGGIGADTQYF
TGCAGCGTCACGGTGGCGGCCGGAGGGATCGGGGCAGATACGCAGTATTTT
>.|TRBJ2-3|.|TRBV9
CASSAGLMGTQYF
TGTGCCAGCAGCGCCGGCCTAATGGGTACGCAGTATTTT
>few|TRBJ2-2|TRBD1|TRBV28
CASSPTPTGIGELFF
TGTGCCAGCAGCCCAACCCCGACAGGGATCGGGGAGCTGTTTTTT
>.|TRBJ1-5|.|TRBV7-8
CASSRQRVPNQPQHF
TGTGCCAGCAGCCGTCAGAGGGTTCCCAATCAGCCCCAGCATTTT
>.|TRBJ1-6|.|TRBV6-5
CASRGPLAGSPLHF
TGTGCCAGCAGAGGACCCTTGGCCGGTTCACCCCTCCACTTT
>few|TRBJ1-5|.|TRBV27
CASSLDRYSNQPQHF
TGTGCCAGCAGCCTCGACAGATATAGCAATCAGCCCCAGCATTTT
>few|TRBJ2-6|.|TRBV5-1
CASSLEGGVGISGANVLTF
TGCGCCAGCAGCTTGGAAGGCGGGGTTGGAATCTCTGGGGCCAACGTCCTGACTTTC
>.|TRBJ2-2|.|TRBV9
CASSVGGATGELFF
TGTGCCAGCAGCGTAGGGGGGGCCACCGGGGAGCTGTTTTTT
>few|TRBJ2-5|.|TRBV19
CASSQQETQYF
TGTGCCAGTAGTCAGCAAGAGACCCAGTACTTC
>.|TRBJ1-1|TRBD1|TRBV28
CASSPGQVNTEAFF
TGTGCCAGCAGTCCGGGACAGGTGAACACTGAAGCTTTCTTT
>.|TRBJ1-5|.|TRBV30
CAWSLAGRGYNNQPQHF
TGTGCCTGGAGTCTGGCGGGCAGGGGATACAACAATCAGCCCCAGCATTTT
>few|TRBJ2-5|TRBD1|TRBV7-2
CASSSDRATQYF
TGTGCCAGCAGCTCCGACAGGGCCACCCAGTACTTC
>few|TRBJ1-2|TRBD1|TRBV9
CASSAQGNYGYTF
TGTGCCAGCAGCGCACAGGGGAACTATGGCTACACCTTC
>.|TRBJ2-3|.|TRBV6-1
CASCGRQTSTDTQYF
TGTGCCAGCTGCGGCAGGCAAACTAGCACAGATACGCAGTATTTT
>.|TRBJ2-3|TRBD1|TRBV29-1
CSVRGDRDRLTDTQYF
TGCAGCGTTAGAGGGGACCGGGACAGGTTAACGGATACGCAGTATTTT
>few|TRBJ1-4|.|TRBV18
CASSPRDEKLFF
TGTGCCAGCTCACCACGAGATGAAAAACTGTTTTTT
>few|TRBJ1-4|TRBD1|TRBV30
CAWSNDRGTNEKLFF
TGTGCCTGGAGCAACGACAGGGGAACTAATGAAAAACTGTTTTTT
>few|TRBJ2-6|.|TRBV7-9
CASSFASINSGANVLTF
TGTGCCAGCAGCTTTGCCAGCATAAACTCTGGGGCCAACGTCCTGACTTTC
>many|TRBJ2-7|TRBD2|TRBV29-1
CSVEDPDKGLAGDEQYF
TGCAGCGTTGAAGACCCGGACAAAGGACTAGCGGGAGACGAGCAGTACTTC
>once|TRBJ2-1|TRBD2|TRBV4-2
CASSQGWASGSSYNEQFF
TGTGCCAGCAGCCAAGGATGGGCTAGCGGGAGCTCCTACAATGAGCAGTTCTTC
>.|TRBJ1-4|.|TRBV4-1
CASSHPPRHREKLFF
TGCGCCAGCAGCCACCCACCCCGGCACCGTGAAAAACTGTTTTTT
>few|TRBJ2-1|.|TRBV11-3
CASSFQVDNEQFF
TGTGCCAGCAGCTTCCAGGTAGACAATGAGCAGTTCTTC
>few|TRBJ2-3|.|TRBV7-9
CASSLNRAGTDTQYF
TGTGCCAGCAGCTTAAACAGGGCTGGTACAGATACGCAGTATTTT
>.|TRBJ1-5|.|TRBV27
CASSFRGNQPQHF
TGTGCCAGCAGTTTTAGGGGCAATCAGCCCCAGCATTTT
>.|TRBJ1-2|.|TRBV7-2
CASSFIGVVYGYTF
TGTGCCAGCAGCTTCATCGGGGTTGTCTATGGCTACACCTTC
>.|TRBJ2-3|TRBD2|TRBV9
CASSWSGSGPDTQYF
TGTGCCAGCAGCTGGAGCGGGAGCGGGCCAGATACGCAGTATTTT
>.|TRBJ2-3|TRBD2|TRBV28
CASSSSGGSRNTQYF
TGTGCCAGCAGTTCGAGCGGGGGCAGTAGGAATACGCAGTATTTT
>.|TRBJ2-2|TRBD2|TRBV9
CASSVSLAGRNTGELFF
TGTGCCAGCAGCGTGAGTCTAGCGGGAAGAAACACCGGGGAGCTGTTTTTT
>.|TRBJ2-7|.|TRBV30
CAWSVNYEQYF
TGTGCCTGGAGTGTTAACTACGAGCAGTACTTC
>few|TRBJ2-1|.|TRBV11-3
CASSPPGEQFF
TGTGCCAGCAGCCCTCCCGGGGAGCAGTTCTTC
>few|TRBJ2-1|.|TRBV29-1
CSVARGGQGGQFF
TGCAGCGTGGCGAGGGGCGGCCAAGGGGGGCAGTTCTTC
>few|TRBJ2-3|.|TRBV29-1
CSGEPTGTDTQYF
TGCAGCGGTGAACCCACAGGCACAGATACGCAGTATTTT
>.|TRBJ1-1|.|TRBV7-2
CASSSRGRGTEAFF
TGTGCCAGCAGCTCGCGGGGGCGCGGGACTGAAGCTTTCTTT
>.|TRBJ2-5|TRBD1|TRBV29-1
CSVDWTGGETQYF
TGCAGCGTTGACTGGACAGGGGGAGAGACCCAGTACTTC
>.|TRBJ1-1|.|TRBV25-1
CASSAQKDLNTEAFF
TGTGCCAGCAGTGCACAAAAGGACCTGAACACTGAAGCTTTCTTT
>few|TRBJ2-6|.|TRBV7-9
CASSGRPGANVLTF
TGTGCCAGCAGCGGAAGACCTGGGGCCAACGTCCTGACTTTC